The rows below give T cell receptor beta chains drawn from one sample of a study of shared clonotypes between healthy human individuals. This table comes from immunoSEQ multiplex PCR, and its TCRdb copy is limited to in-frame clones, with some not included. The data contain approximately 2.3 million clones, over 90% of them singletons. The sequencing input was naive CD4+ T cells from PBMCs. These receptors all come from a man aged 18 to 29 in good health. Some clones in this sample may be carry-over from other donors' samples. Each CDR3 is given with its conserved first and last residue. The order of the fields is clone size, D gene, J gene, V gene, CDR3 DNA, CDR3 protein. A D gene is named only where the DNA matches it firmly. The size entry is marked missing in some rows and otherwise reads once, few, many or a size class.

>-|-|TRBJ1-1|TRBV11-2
TGTGCCAGCAGCGGGGACCGACAGGTCCCGGGCCCTGAAGCTTTCTTT
CASSGDRQVPGPEAFF
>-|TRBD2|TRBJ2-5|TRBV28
TGTGCCAGCAGTTTAGGGGGGGCTAGCGGGAGTGCGGAGACCCAGTACTTC
CASSLGGASGSAETQYF
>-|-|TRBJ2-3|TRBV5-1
TGCGCCAGCAGCTTCACACAGGGACCAGATACGCAGTATTTT
CASSFTQGPDTQYF
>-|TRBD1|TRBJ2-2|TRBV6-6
TGTGCCAGCAGCCTCCGGGACAGGGACGGGGAGCTGTTTTTT
CASSLRDRDGELFF
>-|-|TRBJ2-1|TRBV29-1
TGCAGCGTTGCCTACCAGAATGAGCAGTTCTTC
CSVAYQNEQFF
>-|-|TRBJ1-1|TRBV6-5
TGTGCCAGCAGTCCTCCTGGGGGGACTCACACTGAAGCTTTCTTT
CASSPPGGTHTEAFF
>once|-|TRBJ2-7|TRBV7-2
TGTGCCAGCAGCTTAGCCGGGTGGTACGAGCAGTACTTC
CASSLAGWYEQYF
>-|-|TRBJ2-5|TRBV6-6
TGTGCCAGCAGTTACACAGGGTGGGAGACCCAGTACTTC
CASSYTGWETQYF
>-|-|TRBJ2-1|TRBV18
TGTGCCAGCTCACGGGGCGTACCTTACAATGAGCAGTTCTTC
CASSRGVPYNEQFF
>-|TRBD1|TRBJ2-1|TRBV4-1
TGCGCCAGCAGCCATCCCAATACAGGGGATGAGCAGTTCTTC
CASSHPNTGDEQFF
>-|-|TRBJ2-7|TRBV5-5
TGTGCCAGCAGCCCGCCGAGGACACCCTACGAGCAGTACTTC
CASSPPRTPYEQYF
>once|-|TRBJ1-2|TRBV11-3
TGTGCCAGGGATGGCTACACCTTC
CARDGYTF
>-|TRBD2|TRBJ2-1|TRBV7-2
TGTGCCAGCAGCCCCAGCGGGATAAACTATGAGCAGTTCTTC
CASSPSGINYEQFF
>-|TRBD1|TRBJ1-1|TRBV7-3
TGTGCCAGCAGCTTGACAGGGGGAATCACTGAAGCTTTCTTT
CASSLTGGITEAFF
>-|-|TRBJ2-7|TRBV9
TGTGCCAGCAGCGTAGCGGGAACCCTTTCCGAGCAGTACTTC
CASSVAGTLSEQYF
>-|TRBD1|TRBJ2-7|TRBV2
TGTGCCAGCAGTAGACAGGGGGCGGCCTACGAGCAGTACTTC
CASSRQGAAYEQYF
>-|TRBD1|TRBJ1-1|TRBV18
TGTGCCAGCTCACCGTACAGGGGGCTGAACACTGAAGCTTTCTTT
CASSPYRGLNTEAFF
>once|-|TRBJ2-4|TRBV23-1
TGCGCCAGCAGTCAACGGGGCCCCCCCAAAAACATTCAGTACTTC
CASSQRGPPKNIQYF
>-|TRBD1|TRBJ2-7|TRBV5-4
TGTGCCAGCAGCTCACAGGGGGCGGACCACGAGCAGTACTTC
CASSSQGADHEQYF
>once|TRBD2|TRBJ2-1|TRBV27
TGTGCCAGCAGTTTAAAAGCGGGAGTTGGGGAGCAGTTCTTC
CASSLKAGVGEQFF
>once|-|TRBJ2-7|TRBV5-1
TGCGCCAGCAGCTCCCCCCGTGTACCCTACGAGCAGTACTTC
CASSSPRVPYEQYF
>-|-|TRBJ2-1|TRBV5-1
TGCGCCAGCAGCCTGGGAGGGGGCTCCTACAATGAGCAGTTCTTC
CASSLGGGSYNEQFF
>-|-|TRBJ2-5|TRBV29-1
TGCAGCGTTGCCCGCCCCGAGGGGGCCCAGTACTTC
CSVARPEGAQYF
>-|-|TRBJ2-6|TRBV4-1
TGCGCCAGCAGCCCCACTTCTGGGGCCAACGTCCTGACTTTC
CASSPTSGANVLTF
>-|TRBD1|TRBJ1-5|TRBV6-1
TGTGCCAGCGGGACAGGGATCAATCAGCCCCAGCATTTT
CASGTGINQPQHF
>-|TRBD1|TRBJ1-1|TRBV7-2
TGTGCCAGCAGATCCGGGACAGAGAACACTGAAGCTTTCTTT
CASRSGTENTEAFF
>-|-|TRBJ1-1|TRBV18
TGTGCCAGCTCTTTGGGTGTAGTCAACACTGAAGCTTTCTTT
CASSLGVVNTEAFF
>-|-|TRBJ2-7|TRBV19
TGTGCCAGTAGTATCAACTCCGGGACATACGAGCAGTACTTC
CASSINSGTYEQYF
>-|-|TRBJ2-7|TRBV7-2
TGTGCCAGCAGCCTTAGCGGTACCGGGTTGGAGCAGTACTTC
CASSLSGTGLEQYF
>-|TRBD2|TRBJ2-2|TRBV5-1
TGCGCCAGCAGCTTGGCGGGGAGCGGGGCCGGGGAGCTGTTTTTT
CASSLAGSGAGELFF
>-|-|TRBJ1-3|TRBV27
TGTGCCAGCAGCCCCCGAGGGGGACGGGGAGCCCTCTCTGGAAACACCATATATTTT
CASSPRGGRGALSGNTIYF
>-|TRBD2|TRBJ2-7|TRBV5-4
TGTGCCAGCAGCTTTAAGCCAGCGGGAGGGGGATCCTACGAGCAGTACTTC
CASSFKPAGGGSYEQYF
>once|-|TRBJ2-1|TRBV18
TGTGCCAGCTCTCCCAATAGCGGCAGCTCCTACAATGAGCAGTTCTTC
CASSPNSGSSYNEQFF
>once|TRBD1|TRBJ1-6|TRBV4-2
TGTGCCAGCAGCCTAGAGGGGGCTGCCTCACCCCTCCACTTT
CASSLEGAASPLHF
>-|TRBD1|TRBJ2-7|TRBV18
TGTGCCAGCTCATACGGGACAGAGTCCTACGAGCAGTACTTC
CASSYGTESYEQYF
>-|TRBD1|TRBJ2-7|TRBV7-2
TGTGCCAGCAGCAACAGGGGACCCTACGAGCAGTACTTC
CASSNRGPYEQYF